Below, 27 T cell receptor beta chains from the same sample are listed, as sequenced in a study of blood T cell repertoires in COVID-19. The repertoire was sequenced with immunoSEQ multiplex PCR; TCRdb's copy has only in-frame clones and lacks some. Of approximately 200,000 clones in the sample, approximately 84% were seen once. Sequencing was performed on PBMCs or T cells enriched from blood (not recorded which). The receptors were gathered from a woman in her 30s who had recovered from COVID-19.

The chain couples TRBV28 to TRBJ1-5, with 8 bases aligning to TRBD1. The V gene's germline CDR1 is MDHEN and CDR2 SYDVKM. The CDR3 totals 15 residues. Trimming took 8 bases from V and 2 from J; bases not matched to a gene: 8. CDR3 sequence: CASHSEGQGNQPQHF. The CDR3, as DNA: TGTGCCAGCCACAGTGAGGGACAGGGCAATCAGCCCCAGCATTTT.

The chain carries TRBV19 and TRBJ2-3; possibly TRBD1 for D (6 bases). The germline CDR1 and CDR2 sequences are LNHDA and SQIVND (reference sequence). The CDR3 is 13 residues long. V was clipped by 6 bases and J by 0 bases, with 7 bases between them. CDR3 region: CASSQGSTDTQYF. The CDR3 region has the DNA TGTGCCAGTAGCCAGGGGAGCACAGATACGCAGTATTTT.

This clone is a singleton in its sample. The chain employs TRBV2 and TRBJ2-5; D might be TRBD1 (7 bases). This CDR3 region has 16 residues. Germline assignment: CDR1 SNHLY and CDR2 FYNNEI. Trimming left V 3 bases short and J 4 bases short, with 18 bases between. Here the CDR3 DNA reads TGTGCCAGCAGTGAGAGGGGCAGGGGGGCGAGAGAGACCCAGTACTTC. Translated: CASSERGRGARETQYF. The full variable domain, in which reference TRBV2 and TRBJ2-5 provide the parts outside the CDR3, is EPEVTQTPSHQVTQMGQEVILRCVPISNHLYFYWYRQILGQKVEFLVSFYNNEISEKSEIFDDQFSVERPDGSNFTLKIRSTKLEDSAMYFCASSERGRGARETQYFGPGTRLLVL.

The chain combines TRBV2 with TRBJ1-1; TRBD1 aligns across 10 bases. Germline V gives CDR1 SNHLY, CDR2 FYNNEI. This CDR3 has 15 residues. J gave up 5 bases and V 4 bases, and 7 bases lay outside the gene matches. The CDR3 nucleotides read TGTGCCAGCAGTGGGGACAGGGGCCTTATGACTGAAGCTTTCTTT. Protein product: CASSGDRGLMTEAFF.

The chain is built from TRBV7-9 and TRBJ1-6; D may be TRBD1 (6 bases). The CDR3 consists of 16 residues. V dropped 11 bases and J dropped 6 bases, with 23 bases sitting between them. The germline gives CDR1 SEHNR, CDR2 FQNEAQ (reference sequence). The CDR3 loop is CAGSSPGRTANSPLHF. The DNA of the CDR3 is TGTGCCGGCTCTTCTCCGGGGCGGACAGCTAATTCACCCCTCCACTTT.

This clone was found once. The chain joins TRBV6-5 to TRBJ2-3, with 8 bases lining up with TRBD1. Germline V lookup: CDR1 MNHEY, CDR2 SVGAGI. The CDR3 consists of 15 residues. Trimming at V came to 4 bases and at J to 3 bases, leaving 6 bases not matched to a gene. CDR3 region: CASSFARGRTDTQYF. DNA of the CDR3: TGTGCCAGCAGTTTCGCCAGGGGGCGTACAGATACGCAGTATTTT.

A single count supports this clone. The chain couples TRBV5-6 to TRBJ1-1; 11 bases line up with TRBD1. V shed 4 bases, J shed 6 bases, and the junction held 11 bases outside the gene matches. CDR3 length: 16 amino acids. Germline CDR1 reads SGHDT; CDR2 reads YYEEEE. CDR3: CASSPGTGGAGPEAFF. The CDR3 DNA follows: TGTGCCAGCAGCCCCGGGACAGGGGGTGCAGGTCCTGAAGCTTTCTTT. The full variable domain, with the rest looked up from reference TRBV5-6 and TRBJ1-1, is DAGVTQSPTHLIKTRGQQVTLRCSPKSGHDTVSWYQQALGQGPQFIFQYYEEEERQRGNFPDRFSGHQFPNYSSELNVNALLLGDSALYLCASSPGTGGAGPEAFFGQGTRLTVV.

This clone was picked up one time. Here the CDR3 reads CASSQGTRDRATYEQYV. The CDR3 DNA reads as TGTGCCAGCAGCCAAGGGACCCGGGACAGGGCTACCTACGAGCAGTACGTC. The chain links TRBV14 to TRBJ2-7; the match to TRBD1 covers 9 bases. Germline trimming cut 1 base from V and 2 bases from J; bases unmatched to any gene: 9. CDR1 is SGHDN, CDR2 FVKESK, per germline. There are 17 residues in the CDR3.

The V call is TRBV28, the J call TRBJ2-3, with 9 positions matching TRBD1. The CDR3 totals 15 residues. The germline CDR1 and CDR2 sequences are MDHEN and SYDVKM. Trimming took 7 bases from V and 2 from J; bases not matched to a gene: 7. CDR3 loop: CASTPGTGFTDTQYF. The CDR3 DNA reads as TGTGCCAGCACCCCGGGGACAGGGTTCACAGATACGCAGTATTTT. Full variable domain (remainder filled in from reference TRBV28 and TRBJ2-3): DVKVTQSSRYLVKRTGEKVFLECVQDMDHENMFWYRQDPGLGLRLIYFSYDVKMKEKGDIPEGYSVSREKKERFSLILESASTNQTSMYLCASTPGTGFTDTQYFGPGTRLTVL.

This clone turned up a few times. V gene TRBV7-9 combines with J gene TRBJ2-3; the match to TRBD2 covers 11 bases. The CDR3 has 17 residues. Looked up from germline, CDR1 is SEHNR and CDR2 is FQNEAQ (reference sequence). V trimming: 6 bases; J trimming: 5 bases; junction bases outside the gene matches: 13. CDR3 region: CASSFGLAGGDRDTQYF. DNA for the CDR3: TGTGCCAGCAGTTTTGGGCTAGCGGGGGGTGATAGAGATACGCAGTATTTT.

The chain employs TRBV5-1 and TRBJ1-6, with 7 bases aligning to TRBD1. This CDR3 spans 15 amino acids. Germline-derived CDR1 and CDR2 are SGHRS and YFSETQ. The J segment lost 6 bases and the V segment lost 3 bases, leaving 6 bases of the junction unmatched. CDR3 residues: CASSSEGGGNSPLHF. The CDR3, as DNA: TGCGCCAGCAGCTCCGAAGGGGGCGGTAATTCACCCCTCCACTTT.

The rearrangement uses TRBV2 and TRBJ1-5; no clear D gene. Trimming pared 5 bases from V and 0 bases from J, leaving 17 bases between. This CDR3 spans 17 amino acids. Germline V gene data show CDR1 as SNHLY and CDR2 as FYNNEI. CDR3 bases: TGTGCCAGCAGTAATCGGGGTCTCCACAATAGCAATCAGCCCCAGCATTTT. Its protein is CASSNRGLHNSNQPQHF. The variable domain in full, completed from reference TRBV2 and TRBJ1-5, reads EPEVTQTPSHQVTQMGQEVILRCVPISNHLYFYWYRQILGQKVEFLVSFYNNEISEKSEIFDDQFSVERPDGSNFTLKIRSTKLEDSAMYFCASSNRGLHNSNQPQHFGDGTRLSIL.

The CDR3 DNA sequence: TGTGCCAGCAGCGTAGCTAGCGGGAGGGCCAATGAGCAGTTCTTC. Translated, it gives CASSVASGRANEQFF. This chain joins TRBV9 and TRBJ2-1, with 12 bases that match TRBD2. The V gene end was trimmed by 0 bases and the J gene end by 6 bases; junction bases not matched to a gene: 1. Looked up from germline, CDR1 is SGDLS and CDR2 is YYNGEE. The CDR3 totals 15 residues. Supplemented by reference TRBV9 and TRBJ2-1, the full variable domain reads DSGVTQTPKHLITATGQRVTLRCSPRSGDLSVYWYQQSLDQGLQFLIQYYNGEERAKGNILERFSAQQFPDLHSELNLSSLELGDSALYFCASSVASGRANEQFFGPGTRLTVL.

This chain joins TRBV19 and TRBJ2-1; possible D gene TRBD1, 5 bases. CDR3 length: 15 residues. The germline V and J ends were trimmed by 3 bases and 5 bases, with 14 bases remaining between them. Germline CDR1 reads LNHDA; CDR2 reads SQIVND (reference sequence). The CDR3 loop reads CASSMGLVVHNEQFF. The CDR3 DNA sequence: TGTGCCAGTAGTATGGGGCTAGTTGTCCACAATGAGCAGTTCTTC. Based on the CDR3 plus reference TRBV19 and TRBJ2-1, the full variable domain is DGGITQSPKYLFRKEGQNVTLSCEQNLNHDAMYWYRQDPGQGLRLIYYSQIVNDFQKGDIAEGYSVSREKKESFPLTVTSAQKNPTAFYLCASSMGLVVHNEQFFGPGTRLTVL.

This clone has a single count. This sequence joins TRBV11-2 and TRBJ2-7, with D tentatively TRBD2 (6 bases). CDR1 is SGHAT, CDR2 FQNNGV, per germline. V shed 5 bases and J shed 1 base, with 18 bases lying between them. There are 16 residues in the CDR3. The CDR3 here is CASSPGLTGVSYEQYF. DNA for the CDR3: TGTGCCAGCAGCCCAGGTCTAACGGGGGTATCCTACGAGCAGTACTTC. The full variable domain, completed using reference TRBV11-2 and TRBJ2-7, is EAGVAQSPRYKIIEKRQSVAFWCNPISGHATLYWYQQILGQGPKLLIQFQNNGVVDDSQLPKDRFSAERLKGVDSTLKIQPAKLEDSAVYLCASSPGLTGVSYEQYFGPGTRLTVT.

The chain links TRBV29-1 to TRBJ2-3, with D perhaps matching TRBD2 (5 bases). The CDR3 spans 15 residues. Germline CDR1 SQVTM, CDR2 ANQGSEA. Trimming took 1 base from V and 1 from J, leaving 12 bases between them. This chain's CDR3 is CSVEGGEWGTDTQYF. CDR3 sequence (DNA): TGCAGCGTTGAAGGGGGAGAGTGGGGCACAGATACGCAGTATTTT.

This clone was counted a single time. The chain has TRBV5-6 and TRBJ1-6; TRBD1 is a possible D gene (5 bases). The V and J ends lost 0 bases and 10 bases respectively, with 17 bases between them. The length of the CDR3 is 16 residues. CDR1 and CDR2 from the germline V gene are SGHDT and YYEEEE. The CDR3 DNA sequence: TGTGCCAGCAGCTTGGCCGGTGACAGTCCTGGATCACCCCTCCACTTT. It encodes CASSLAGDSPGSPLHF. The entire variable domain, with the rest obtained from reference TRBV5-6 and TRBJ1-6, is as follows: DAGVTQSPTHLIKTRGQQVTLRCSPKSGHDTVSWYQQALGQGPQFIFQYYEEEERQRGNFPDRFSGHQFPNYSSELNVNALLLGDSALYLCASSLAGDSPGSPLHFGNGTRLTVT.

This chain joins TRBV27 and TRBJ2-7, with 7 bases that match TRBD2. V lost 0 bases, J lost 6 bases, and 11 bases stayed unmatched. The CDR3 has 16 amino acids. CDR1 is MNHEY, CDR2 SMNVEV, per germline (reference sequence). The CDR3 is CASSLSWGGRVLEQYF. DNA for the CDR3: TGTGCCAGCAGTTTATCTTGGGGGGGGAGGGTACTCGAGCAGTACTTC.

The chain carries TRBV7-6 and TRBJ2-7; 7 nucleotides agree with TRBD1. The J segment lost 4 bases and the V segment lost 0 bases, leaving 3 bases of the junction unmatched. Germline lookup yields CDR1 SGHVS and CDR2 FNYEAQ. The CDR3 runs 14 residues. The CDR3 region is CASSLAEGAYEQYF. The CDR3 DNA reads as TGTGCCAGCAGCTTAGCAGAGGGGGCTTACGAGCAGTACTTC.

A single count supports this clone. The chain employs TRBV9 and TRBJ2-2; 11 nucleotides agree with TRBD2. Germline V gene lookup returns CDR1 SGDLS and CDR2 YYNGEE. Losses at the gene ends were 1 base for V and 7 bases for J; bases not matched to a gene: 6. This CDR3 spans 16 amino acids. The CDR3 spells CASSVRLAGGIGELFF. DNA of the CDR3: TGTGCCAGCAGCGTACGGCTAGCGGGGGGTATCGGGGAGCTGTTTTTT.

This chain joins TRBV11-2 and TRBJ1-5, with 7 bases identical to TRBD1. V shed 4 bases, J shed 7 bases, and the junction held 7 bases outside the gene matches. This CDR3 spans 14 amino acids. Germline CDR1 SGHAT, CDR2 FQNNGV. In DNA, the CDR3 is TGTGCCAGCAGCTCAGGGGGACCCAAACAGCCCCAGCATTTT. Its translation: CASSSGGPKQPQHF.

A few counts support this clone. This chain links TRBV7-2 with TRBJ2-5; D not resolved. This CDR3 has 15 amino acids. Trimming left V 4 bases short and J 2 bases short, with 14 bases between. Germline values: CDR1 SGHTA, CDR2 FQGNSA. The CDR3 DNA reads TGTGCCAGCAGCTCTTTATCGACAATGCAAGAGACCCAGTACTTC. It specifies CASSSLSTMQETQYF.

This clone showed up just a few times. This sequence joins TRBV21-1 and TRBJ2-7; the DNA was not used to check the table's D call, TRBD1. TRBV21-1 is a documented pseudogene. The CDR3 length is 16 residues. For the CDR3, the DNA is TGTGCCAGCAGCAAGATTGGGCCTACTCAAAGCCACGAGCAGTACTTC. Its protein is CASSKIGPTQSHEQYF.

The chain combines TRBV5-1 with TRBJ2-1, with D possibly matching TRBD2 (6 bases). Germline V CDR1 and CDR2: SGHRS, YFSETQ. The V end was cut by 2 bases, the J end by 3 bases, with 18 bases between. This CDR3 has 17 residues. The CDR3 loop is CASSFNGITGVYNEQFF. Written as DNA, the CDR3 is TGCGCCAGCAGCTTTAACGGGATTACGGGAGTCTACAATGAGCAGTTCTTC. Combining the CDR3 with reference TRBV5-1 and TRBJ2-1 gives the whole variable domain KAGVTQTPRYLIKTRGQQVTLSCSPISGHRSVSWYQQTPGQGLQFLFEYFSETQRNKGNFPGRFSGRQFSNSRSEMNVSTLELGDSALYLCASSFNGITGVYNEQFFGPGTRLTVL.

This sequence joins TRBV5-5 and TRBJ2-6; TRBD2 aligns across 12 bases. This CDR3 comprises 18 residues. Trimming removed 0 bases from V and 1 base from J; junction bases left unmatched: 2. Germline CDR1 and CDR2: SGHKS and YYEKEE (reference sequence). CDR3 DNA: TGTGCCAGCAGCTTGGGGCTAGCGGGAGGGTCTGGGGCCAACGTCCTGACTTTC. Translated: CASSLGLAGGSGANVLTF.

This chain links TRBV6-5 with TRBJ2-7; no clear D gene. Germline CDR1 reads MNHEY; CDR2 reads SVGAGI. CDR3 length: 15 amino acids. The V end lost 0 bases, the J end lost 3 bases, and 12 bases lay between the germline ends. In DNA, the CDR3 is TGTGCCAGCAGTTACTCGGTCGCCGGTAACTACGAGCAGTACGTC. This encodes CASSYSVAGNYEQYV.

The J gene is TRBJ2-7, the V gene TRBV5-8; D is uncertain. The CDR3 is 11 residues long. Germline assignment: CDR1 SGHTS and CDR2 YDEGEE. V was shortened by 0 bases and J by 6 bases, with 4 bases between the two germline ends. The CDR3 coding sequence is TGTGCCAGCAGCTTGGGCGGCGAGCAGTACGTC. This gives the protein CASSLGGEQYV.